This T cell receptor (beta chain) stems from a study of technical replicates of blood from a handful of donors. V gave up 5 bases and J gave up 4 bases; unmatched junction bases: 9. Germline-derived CDR1 and CDR2 are SGHVS and FNYEAQ. There are 15 residues in the CDR3. The data were produced by immunoSEQ multiplex PCR, yet TCRdb's version contains in-frame clones alone and is incomplete. The sample consists of some 66,000 clones, roughly 98% of them appearing once. The chain employs TRBV7-6 and TRBJ2-3, with TRBD2 matching 7 bases. The origin of this receptor is a human donor in good health. Sequenced material: T cells isolated from PBMCs. The CDR3 spells CASSPGRGEADTQYF. CDR3 in DNA: TGTGCCAGCAGCCCCGGACGGGGGGAGGCAGATACGCAGTATTTT.